This record looks at one T cell receptor (beta chain) sequence and its context. Its antigen is as yet unknown. Amplification targeted TCR beta CDR3 regions from RNA transcripts. The HTBI set primed first-round TCR CDR3 RT-PCR. Via MiXCR, TCRdb re-called the multiplex PCR reads, giving one row per CDR3 protein. The sample records around 690,000 distinct CDR3 sequences, less than 25% being singletons. The ends lost 4 bases at V and 7 bases at J; junction bases unmatched: 8. This CDR3 contains 15 residues. Germline values: CDR1 KGHDR, CDR2 SFDVKD. The data derive from a study of T cells in Graves' hyperthyroidism and ophthalmopathy. Study-wide points: Within blood appeared most thyroid clonotypes that had expanded above 0.001.

The source of this sequence is a man younger than 40 with Graves' ophthalmopathy. The V call is TRBV24-1, the J call TRBJ2-2; 7 bases line up with TRBD2. Sample: blood. CDR3 in DNA: TGTGCCACCAGTGAAACCGGGACTACCTTCGGGGAGCTGTTTTTT. It codes for CATSETGTTFGELFF.